This T cell receptor (beta chain) originates from a study of shared clonotypes between healthy human individuals. The CDR3 runs 22 residues. Germline CDR1 is SGHVS and CDR2 is FQNEAQ. Unmatched junction bases numbered 23, after V lost 5 bases and J lost 7 bases. CD4+ cells were split into CD45RA+ naive and CD45RA-negative memory subsets. Some clones are missing from TCRdb's copy, which holds only in-frame ones; the method was immunoSEQ multiplex PCR. The sample includes over a million clones, around 97% of them seen just once. The TCR was taken from a man aged 25-45 years in good health. This rearrangement joins TRBV7-8 to TRBJ2-1, with 16 bases matching TRBD2. The sample taken for sequencing was naive CD4+ T cells sorted from blood. This sample's subset: CD45RA+ positively selected. Here the CDR3 reads CASSRKMIQGLAGGKVTNEQFF. CDR3 nucleotides: TGTGCCAGCAGCCGAAAGATGATCCAGGGACTAGCGGGAGGGAAGGTGACTAATGAGCAGTTCTTC.